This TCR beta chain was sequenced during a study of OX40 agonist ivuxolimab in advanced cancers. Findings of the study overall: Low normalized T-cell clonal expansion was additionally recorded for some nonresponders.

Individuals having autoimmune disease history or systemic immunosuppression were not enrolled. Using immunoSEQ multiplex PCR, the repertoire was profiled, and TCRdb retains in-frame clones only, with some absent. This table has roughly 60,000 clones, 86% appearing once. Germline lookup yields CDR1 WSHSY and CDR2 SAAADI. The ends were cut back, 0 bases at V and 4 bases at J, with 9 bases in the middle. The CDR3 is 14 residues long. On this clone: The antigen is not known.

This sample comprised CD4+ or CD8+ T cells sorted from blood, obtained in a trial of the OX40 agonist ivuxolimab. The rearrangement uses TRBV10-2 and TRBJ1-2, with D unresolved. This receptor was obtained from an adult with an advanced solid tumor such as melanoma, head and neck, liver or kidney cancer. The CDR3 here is CASSESLGPYGYTF. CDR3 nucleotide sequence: TGCGCCAGCAGTGAGTCCCTGGGTCCCTATGGCTACACCTTC.